This T cell receptor beta chain appears in the sequencing data of a study of shared clonotypes between healthy human individuals. Study-wide results and caveats: Non-shared clonotypes showed lower generation probabilities than clonotypes common to all four donors. Larger estimated richness was generally recorded for naive subsets relative to memory subsets.

On this clone itself: Its antigen remains unidentified.

Looked up from germline, CDR1 is SGHRS and CDR2 is YFSETQ. V was clipped by 2 bases and J by 5 bases, with 11 bases between them. The CDR3 spans 14 residues. Sequenced by immunoSEQ multiplex PCR; TCRdb stores in-frame clones only, minus some. Of over a million clones in the sample, around 97% were seen once. The rearrangement links TRBV5-1 to TRBJ1-5, with TRBD1 as a possible D gene (5 bases). Sequenced sample: naive CD4+ T cells sorted from blood. Regarding subset: CD45RA+ positively selected. The origin of this receptor is a man aged 25-45 years in good health. This CDR3 reads CASSLRQGDQPQHF. In DNA, the CDR3 is TGCGCCAGCAGCTTACGGCAGGGTGATCAGCCCCAGCATTTT.